This TCR beta chain was identified in a study of human T cells and chemical hapten exposure. Study-wide results and caveats: The number of TCRs over 1 in 1000 frequency stayed unchanged after DPC.

V was cut by 4 bases and J by 9 bases, with 10 bases left in between. This CDR3 is 12 amino acids long. CDR1 MNHEY and CDR2 SMNVEV come from the germline V gene (reference sequence). Individual cDNA molecules (in the library) carried attached unique molecular identifiers. Original analysis: Around 97,000 TCRs per sample was the median, with a range of about 20,000 to 690,600. MiXCR was run by TCRdb on the RACE reads, yielding one entry per CDR3 protein. The V and J calls were not made by the authors but by TCRdb's processing. The sample contains roughly 48,000 distinct CDR3 sequences, 4.4% of which appear only once. This clonotype was counted ten times or more. The antigen is unknown. Time point given: healthy volunteer bleed at 2 weeks. The starting material, unfractionated whole blood, was used for total RNA extraction.

The chain couples TRBV27 to TRBJ2-1; D is ambiguous. The sample was whole blood. This receptor was obtained from a human donor in good health. Some clones in this sample may be carry-over from other donors' samples. CDR3 in amino acids: CASSSPLSEQFF. CDR3 sequence (DNA): TGTGCCAGCAGTTCCCCCCTTAGTGAGCAGTTCTTC.